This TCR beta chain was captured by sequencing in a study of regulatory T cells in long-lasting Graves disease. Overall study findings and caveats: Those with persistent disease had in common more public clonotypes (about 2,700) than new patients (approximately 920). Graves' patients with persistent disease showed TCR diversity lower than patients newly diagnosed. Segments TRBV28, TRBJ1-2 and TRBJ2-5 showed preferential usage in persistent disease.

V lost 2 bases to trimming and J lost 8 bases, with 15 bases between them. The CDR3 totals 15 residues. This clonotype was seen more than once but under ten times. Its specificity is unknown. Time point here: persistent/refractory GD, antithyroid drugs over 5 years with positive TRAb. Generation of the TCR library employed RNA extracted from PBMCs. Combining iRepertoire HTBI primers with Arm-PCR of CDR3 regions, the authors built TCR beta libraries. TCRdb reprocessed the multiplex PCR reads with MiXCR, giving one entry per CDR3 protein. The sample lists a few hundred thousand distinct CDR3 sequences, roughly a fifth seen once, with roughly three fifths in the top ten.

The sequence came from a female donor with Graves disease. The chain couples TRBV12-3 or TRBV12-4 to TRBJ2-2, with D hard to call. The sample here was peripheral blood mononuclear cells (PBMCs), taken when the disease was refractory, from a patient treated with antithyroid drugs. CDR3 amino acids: CASSLNIPAEGELFF. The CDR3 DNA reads TGTGCCAGCAGTTTAAACATCCCAGCTGAAGGGGAGCTGTTTTTT.